The clone carrying this T cell receptor (beta chain) was picked up one time. This entry is derived from a study of blood T cell repertoires in COVID-19. Across the study: Samples representing acute and convalescent COVID-19 were sourced from the United States, Italy and Spain. Sample material is recorded as cDNA or gDNA derived from T cells, B-cell-depleted T cells, or PBMCs.

Authors' processing steps: Nucleated cell number was recorded as an estimate derived from reference gene primer amplification. The data were produced by immunoSEQ multiplex PCR, yet TCRdb's version contains in-frame clones alone and is incomplete. V and J calls plus clone size are reproduced from that table; the DNA served to infer D and trimming. The data hold hundreds of thousands of clones, with approximately 84% observed a single time. Sample: peripheral blood. The receptor was isolated from a woman over 75 with acute or convalescent COVID-19.

For the CDR3, the DNA is TGTGCCAGCAGCTTGAGACTAGCGGGGGGCGAGACCCAGTACTTC. Translating gives CASSLRLAGGETQYF. The chain employs TRBV5-4 and TRBJ2-5; 13 bases match TRBD2. Trimming took 1 base from V and 5 from J; bases not matched to a gene: 2. Germline CDR1 and CDR2: SGHNT and YYREEE (reference sequence). This CDR3 is 15 amino acids long.